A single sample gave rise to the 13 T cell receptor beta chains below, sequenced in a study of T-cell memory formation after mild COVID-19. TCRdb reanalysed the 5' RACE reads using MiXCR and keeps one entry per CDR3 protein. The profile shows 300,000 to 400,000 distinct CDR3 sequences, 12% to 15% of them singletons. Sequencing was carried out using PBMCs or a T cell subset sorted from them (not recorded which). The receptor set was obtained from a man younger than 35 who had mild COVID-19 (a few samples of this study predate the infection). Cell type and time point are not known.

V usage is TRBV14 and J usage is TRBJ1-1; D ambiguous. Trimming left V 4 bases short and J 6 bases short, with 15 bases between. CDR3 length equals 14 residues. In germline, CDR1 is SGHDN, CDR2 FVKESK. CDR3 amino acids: CASSLTHGRAEAFF. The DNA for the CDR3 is TGTGCCAGCAGCCTTACACACGGTAGGGCTGAAGCTTTCTTT.

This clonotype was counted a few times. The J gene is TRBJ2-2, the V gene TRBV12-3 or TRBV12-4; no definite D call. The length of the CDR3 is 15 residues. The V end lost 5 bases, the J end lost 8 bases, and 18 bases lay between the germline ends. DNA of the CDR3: TGTGCCAGCAGTATCGAGGCAGATATTAGGGGGGAGCTGTTTTTT. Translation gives CASSIEADIRGELFF.

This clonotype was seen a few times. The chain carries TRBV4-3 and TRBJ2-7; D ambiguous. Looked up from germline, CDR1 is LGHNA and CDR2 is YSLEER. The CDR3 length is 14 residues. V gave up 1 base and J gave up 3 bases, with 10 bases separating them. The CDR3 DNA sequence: TGCGCCAGCAGCCAAGCCCGCGGCAGCTACGAGCAGTACGTC. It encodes CASSQARGSYEQYV.

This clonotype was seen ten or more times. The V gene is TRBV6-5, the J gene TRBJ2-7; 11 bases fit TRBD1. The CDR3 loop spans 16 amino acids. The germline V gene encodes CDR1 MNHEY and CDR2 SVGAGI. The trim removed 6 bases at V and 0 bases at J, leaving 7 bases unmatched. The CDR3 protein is CASRPSGTGGSYEQYV. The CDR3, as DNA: TGTGCCAGCAGACCTTCCGGGACAGGGGGCTCCTACGAGCAGTACGTC.

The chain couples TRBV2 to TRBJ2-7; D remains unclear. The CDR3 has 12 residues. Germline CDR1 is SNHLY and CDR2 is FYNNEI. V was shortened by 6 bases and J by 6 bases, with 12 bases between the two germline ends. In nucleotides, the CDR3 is TGTGCCAGCAGCTATTCAGGATCCGAGCAGTACTTC. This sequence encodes CASSYSGSEQYF. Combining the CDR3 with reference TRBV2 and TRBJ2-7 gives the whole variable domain EPEVTQTPSHQVTQMGQEVILRCVPISNHLYFYWYRQILGQKVEFLVSFYNNEISEKSEIFDDQFSVERPDGSNFTLKIRSTKLEDSAMYFCASSYSGSEQYFGPGTRLTVT.

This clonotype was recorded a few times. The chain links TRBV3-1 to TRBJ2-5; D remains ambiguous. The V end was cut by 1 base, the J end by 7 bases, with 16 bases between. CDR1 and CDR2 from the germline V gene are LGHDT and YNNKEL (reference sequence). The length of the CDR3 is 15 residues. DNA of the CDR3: TGTGCCAGCAGCCAAGGCTCCACCCAGATCGGGACCCAGTACTTC. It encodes CASSQGSTQIGTQYF.

The CDR3 sequence: CASSYGTGTSDTQYF. CDR3 nucleotides: TGTGCCAGCAGTTACGGGACAGGGACCTCAGATACGCAGTATTTT. The rearrangement uses TRBV6-2 or TRBV6-3 and TRBJ2-3, with 9 bases fitting TRBD1. The CDR3 sequence is 15 residues long. The V and J ends lost 2 bases and 4 bases, in that order; junction bases with no gene match: 4. CDR1 is MNHEY and CDR2 is SVGEGT in the germline V gene.

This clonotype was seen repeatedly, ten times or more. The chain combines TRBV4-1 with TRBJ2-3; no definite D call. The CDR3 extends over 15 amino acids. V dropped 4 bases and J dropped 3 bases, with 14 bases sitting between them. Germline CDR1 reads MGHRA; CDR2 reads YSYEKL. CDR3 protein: CASSRPELGTDTQYF. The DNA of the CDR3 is TGCGCCAGCAGCCGGCCCGAGCTAGGGACAGATACGCAGTATTTT.

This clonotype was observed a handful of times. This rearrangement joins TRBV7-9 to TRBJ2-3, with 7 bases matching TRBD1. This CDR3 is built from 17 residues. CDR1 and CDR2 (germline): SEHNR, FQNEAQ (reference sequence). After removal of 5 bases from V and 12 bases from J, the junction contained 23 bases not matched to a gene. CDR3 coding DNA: TGTGCCAGCAGCATGCCCCCAGGGGGTAGTGGTATGGCCGTACAGTATTTT. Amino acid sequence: CASSMPPGGSGMAVQYF. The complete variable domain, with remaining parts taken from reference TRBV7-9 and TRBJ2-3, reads DTGVSQNPRHKITKRGQNVTFRCDPISEHNRLYWYRQTLGQGPEFLTYFQNEAQLEKSRLLSDRFSAERPKGSFSTLEIQRTEQGDSAMYLCASSMPPGGSGMAVQYFGPGTRLTVL.

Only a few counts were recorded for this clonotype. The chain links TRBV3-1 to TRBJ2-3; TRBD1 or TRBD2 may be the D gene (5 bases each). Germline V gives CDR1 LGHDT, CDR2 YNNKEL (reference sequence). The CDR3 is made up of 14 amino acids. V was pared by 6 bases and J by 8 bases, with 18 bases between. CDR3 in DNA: TGTGCCAGCAGTCCCGGGACCAATATATTTACGCAGTATTTT. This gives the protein CASSPGTNIFTQYF.

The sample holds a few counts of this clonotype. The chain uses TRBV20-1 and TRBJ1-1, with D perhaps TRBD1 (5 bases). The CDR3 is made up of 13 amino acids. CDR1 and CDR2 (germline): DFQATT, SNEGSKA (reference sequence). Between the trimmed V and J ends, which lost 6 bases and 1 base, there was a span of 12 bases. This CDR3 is CSAFRQRNTEAFF. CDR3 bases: TGCAGTGCCTTTAGACAGAGGAACACTGAAGCTTTCTTT.

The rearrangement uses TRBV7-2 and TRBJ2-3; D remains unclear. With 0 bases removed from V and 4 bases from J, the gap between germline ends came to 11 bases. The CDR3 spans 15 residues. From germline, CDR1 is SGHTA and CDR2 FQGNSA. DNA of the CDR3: TGTGCCAGCAGCTTAGCTTCTCTTTCGGCAGATACGCAGTATTTT. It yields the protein CASSLASLSADTQYF.

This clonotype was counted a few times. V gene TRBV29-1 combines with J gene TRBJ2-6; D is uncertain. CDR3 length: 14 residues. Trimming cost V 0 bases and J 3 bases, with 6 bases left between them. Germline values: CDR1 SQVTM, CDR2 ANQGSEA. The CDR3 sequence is CSVEDLGGANVLTF. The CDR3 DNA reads TGCAGCGTTGAAGATTTGGGTGGGGCCAACGTCCTGACTTTC.